These T cell receptor beta chains were read from a single sample in a study of blood T cell repertoires in COVID-19. This table comes from immunoSEQ multiplex PCR, and its TCRdb copy is limited to in-frame clones, with some not included. Here the sample spans 55,000 to 70,000 clones, 80% to 90% being singletons. Sequenced input: peripheral blood. The receptors derive from a woman under 30 with acute or convalescent COVID-19. CDR3s include the opening cysteine and the closing phenylalanine or tryptophan. The order of the fields is J gene, D gene, V gene, clone size, CDR3 protein, CDR3 DNA. The D gene is left open where the match is weak. Clone sizes are given selectively: once, few, many, or a class where the clone is expanded.

TRBJ2-2 . TRBV5-6 few CASGSGPANTGELFF TGTGCCAGCGGCTCAGGGCCCGCGAACACCGGGGAGCTGTTTTTT
TRBJ1-2 TRBD1 TRBV5-1 . CASSSGTGDYGYTF TGCGCCAGCAGCTCCGGGACAGGGGACTATGGCTACACCTTC
TRBJ2-7 . TRBV2 . CASSEARGSAEQYF TGTGCCAGCAGTGAAGCCAGGGGAAGCGCCGAGCAGTACTTC
TRBJ1-1 . TRBV4-2 once CASSQGSWRGANTEAFF TGTGCCAGCAGCCAAGGCTCGTGGCGGGGGGCGAACACTGAAGCTTTCTTT
TRBJ1-3 TRBD1 TRBV7-2 few CASSLVGVTGGFAGNTIYF TGTGCCAGCAGCTTAGTGGGGGTGACAGGGGGATTTGCTGGAAACACCATATATTTT
TRBJ2-3 . TRBV18 . CASSPDREGTDTQYF TGTGCCAGCTCACCAGACAGGGAGGGCACAGATACGCAGTATTTT
TRBJ1-6 . TRBV5-1 few CASSLAGPHYSPLHF TGCGCCAGCAGCTTGGCTGGGCCCCATTATTCACCCCTCCACTTT
TRBJ1-3 . TRBV7-9 . CASSSGPGNTIYF TGTGCCAGCAGCTCAGGGCCTGGAAACACCATATATTTT
TRBJ1-2 . TRBV23-1 . CASRTGRSYGYTF TGCGCCAGCAGAACAGGCAGATCCTATGGCTACACCTTC
TRBJ2-1 . TRBV4-3 . CASSQDKASGFYNEQFF TGCGCCAGCAGCCAAGATAAGGCCAGCGGGTTCTACAATGAGCAGTTCTTC